The clone carrying this T cell receptor beta chain was seen ten or more times. Its antigen remains unknown. This sample was taken from a study of CD8 T cells in ankylosing spondylitis. General study findings and limits: Clones linked to the disease showed a CD8+ phenotype. They occurred at relatively low frequencies in peripheral blood.

CDR1 is SQVTM, CDR2 ANQGSEA, per germline. Trimming cost V 1 base and J 2 bases, with 8 bases left between them. The CDR3 sequence is 13 residues long. TCRdb used MiXCR to reprocess the 5' RACE reads, holding one entry per CDR3 protein. The sample contains under 150,000 distinct CDR3 sequences, approximately 10% of which appear only once. This receptor was obtained from a male donor with ankylosing spondylitis or in good health (not recorded which). The J gene is TRBJ2-5, the V gene TRBV29-1; no clear D gene. The sample comprised blood, either unsorted or a sorted T cell fraction (not recorded which). Here the CDR3 DNA reads TGCAGCGTTGAAGTGAACCTACAAGAGACCCAGTACTTC. Amino acids: CSVEVNLQETQYF.